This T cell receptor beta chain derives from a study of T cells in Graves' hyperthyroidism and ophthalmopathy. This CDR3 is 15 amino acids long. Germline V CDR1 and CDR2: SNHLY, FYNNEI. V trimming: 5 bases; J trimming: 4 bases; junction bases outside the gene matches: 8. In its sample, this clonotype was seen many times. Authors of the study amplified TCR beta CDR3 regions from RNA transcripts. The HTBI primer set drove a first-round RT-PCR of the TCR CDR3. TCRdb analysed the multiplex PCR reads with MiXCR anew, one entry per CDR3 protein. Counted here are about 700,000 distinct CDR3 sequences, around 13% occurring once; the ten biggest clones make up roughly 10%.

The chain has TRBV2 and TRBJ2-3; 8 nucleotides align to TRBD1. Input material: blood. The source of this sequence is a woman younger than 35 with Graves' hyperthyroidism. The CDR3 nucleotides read TGTGCCAGCAGTTTCGACAGGGGTTACGCAGATACGCAGTATTTT. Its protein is CASSFDRGYADTQYF.